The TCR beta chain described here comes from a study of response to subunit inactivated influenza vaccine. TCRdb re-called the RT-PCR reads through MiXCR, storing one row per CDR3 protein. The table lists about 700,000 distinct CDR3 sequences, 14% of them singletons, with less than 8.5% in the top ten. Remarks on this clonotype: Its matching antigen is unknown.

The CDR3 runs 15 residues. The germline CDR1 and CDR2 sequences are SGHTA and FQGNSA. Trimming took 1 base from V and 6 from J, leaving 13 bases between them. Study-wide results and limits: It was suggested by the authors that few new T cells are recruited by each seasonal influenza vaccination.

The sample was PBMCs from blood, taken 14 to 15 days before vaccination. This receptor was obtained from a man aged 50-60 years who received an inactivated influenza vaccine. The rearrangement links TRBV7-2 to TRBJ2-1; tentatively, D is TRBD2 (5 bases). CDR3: CASSLERTVANEQFF. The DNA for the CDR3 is TGTGCCAGCAGCTTAGAGAGGACTGTTGCCAATGAGCAGTTCTTC.